This T cell receptor (beta chain) was captured in a study of CD8 T cells in ankylosing spondylitis. Trimming removed 5 bases at V and 2 bases at J, with 13 bases between. The CDR3 runs to 14 residues. Looked up from germline, CDR1 is LGHNA and CDR2 is YNFKEQ. Making the TCR beta libraries involved quantitative 5'-RACE with molecular barcodes. TCRdb re-derived calls from the 5' RACE reads in MiXCR, one entry per CDR3 protein. The sample records some 270,000 distinct CDR3 sequences, under 20% being singletons. This TCR was recovered from a male donor with ankylosing spondylitis or in good health (not recorded which). Sequenced material: blood, either unsorted or a sorted T cell fraction (not recorded which). The chain combines TRBV4-2 with TRBJ2-7; D is perhaps TRBD2 (6 bases). In DNA, the CDR3 is TGTGCCAGCAGCGAGCGGCGGGGACCCTACGAGCAGTACTTC. Translated: CASSERRGPYEQYF.